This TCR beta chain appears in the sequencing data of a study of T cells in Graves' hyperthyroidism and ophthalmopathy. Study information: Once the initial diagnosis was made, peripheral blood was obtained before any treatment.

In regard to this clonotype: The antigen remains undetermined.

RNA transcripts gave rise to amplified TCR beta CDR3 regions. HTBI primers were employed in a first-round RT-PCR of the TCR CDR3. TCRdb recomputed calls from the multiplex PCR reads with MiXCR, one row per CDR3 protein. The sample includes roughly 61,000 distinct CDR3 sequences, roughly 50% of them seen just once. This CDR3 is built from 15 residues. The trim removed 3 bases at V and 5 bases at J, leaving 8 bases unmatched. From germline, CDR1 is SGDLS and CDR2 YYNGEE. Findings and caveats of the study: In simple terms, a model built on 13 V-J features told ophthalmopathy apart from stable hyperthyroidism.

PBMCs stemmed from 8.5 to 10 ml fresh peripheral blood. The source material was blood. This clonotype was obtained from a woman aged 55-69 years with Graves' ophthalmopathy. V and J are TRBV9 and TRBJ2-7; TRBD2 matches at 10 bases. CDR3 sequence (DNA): TGTGCCAGCAGCGGGGACGGGCTAGCGGGAGACGAGCAGTACTTC. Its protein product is CASSGDGLAGDEQYF.